These T cell receptor beta chains were read from a single sample in a study of OX40 agonist ivuxolimab in advanced cancers. TCRdb's table, derived via immunoSEQ multiplex PCR, lists solely in-frame clones and lacks some. In the table there are over 75,000 clones, more than 70% of which are singletons. The input for sequencing was CD4+ or CD8+ T cells sorted from blood, taken in a trial of the OX40 agonist ivuxolimab. All receptors come from an adult with an advanced solid tumor such as melanoma, head and neck, liver or kidney cancer. The CDR3 runs from the conserved cysteine through the conserved F or W. The order of the fields is J gene, clone size, V gene, D gene, CDR3 protein, CDR3 DNA. A D gene is named only where the DNA matches it firmly. Size values are once, few and many counts, or a class for expanded clones, and some rows have none.

TRBJ1-4,few,TRBV7-9,NA,CASSVEGGNNEKLFF,TGTGCCAGCAGCGTGGAGGGAGGAAACAATGAAAAACTGTTTTTT
TRBJ1-1,NA,TRBV19,TRBD1,CASSMGQGSNTEAFF,TGTGCCAGTAGTATGGGACAGGGATCGAACACTGAAGCTTTCTTT
TRBJ2-7,NA,TRBV5-1,TRBD1,CASSFRDRVYWEQYF,TGCGCCAGCAGCTTCCGGGACAGGGTTTACTGGGAGCAGTACTTC
TRBJ1-1,few,TRBV18,NA,CASSPFASTEAFF,TGTGCCAGCTCACCATTTGCGTCCACTGAAGCTTTCTTT
TRBJ1-1,NA,TRBV28,NA,CASSSPGDTEAFF,TGTGCCAGCAGTTCCCCGGGGGACACTGAAGCTTTCTTT
TRBJ2-1,once,TRBV29-1,NA,CSVEGQPYNEQFF,TGCAGCGTGGAGGGTCAGCCCTACAATGAGCAGTTCTTC
TRBJ1-3,NA,TRBV13,NA,CASSQGGADTIYF,TGTGCCAGCAGCCAAGGGGGAGCGGACACCATATATTTT
TRBJ1-1,NA,TRBV30,TRBD1,CASRQGAREAFF,TGTGCCTCAAGACAGGGGGCGCGTGAAGCTTTCTTT
TRBJ1-5,once,TRBV28,NA,CASANPGSNQPQHF,TGTGCCAGCGCCAATCCAGGGTCAAATCAGCCCCAGCATTTT
TRBJ2-1,once,TRBV5-4,NA,CASRVGQGSYNEQFF,TGTGCCAGCAGGGTCGGGCAGGGCTCCTACAATGAGCAGTTCTTC
TRBJ2-3,NA,TRBV18,NA,CASSRGPDTQYF,TGTGCCAGCTCTAGGGGCCCAGATACGCAGTATTTT
TRBJ1-1,NA,TRBV2,NA,CASRPDRPNTEAFF,TGTGCCAGCAGACCCGACAGGCCGAACACTGAAGCTTTCTTT
TRBJ1-2,NA,TRBV6-6,NA,CASSYGGSNYGYTF,TGTGCCAGCAGTTACGGCGGGAGTAACTATGGCTACACCTTC
TRBJ2-5,NA,TRBV28,TRBD2,CASQKGLAGVETQYF,TGTGCCAGCCAGAAAGGACTAGCGGGAGTAGAGACCCAGTACTTC
TRBJ2-2,NA,TRBV7-2,TRBD1,CASSALGQDTGELFF,TGTGCCAGCAGCGCTCTGGGACAGGACACCGGGGAGCTGTTTTTT
TRBJ2-1,NA,TRBV11-3,NA,CASSLATSSNEQFF,TGTGCCAGCAGCTTAGCGACCAGCAGCAATGAGCAGTTCTTC
TRBJ1-5,once,TRBV19,NA,CASLANRGNQPQHF,TGTGCCAGCCTGGCGAACAGGGGCAATCAGCCCCAGCATTTT
TRBJ2-3,NA,TRBV10-1,NA,CASSESDNRQYF,TGCGCCAGCAGTGAGTCCGACAACCGGCAGTATTTT
TRBJ2-2,NA,TRBV9,NA,CASSVDPGRTTGELFF,TGTGCCAGCAGCGTAGATCCCGGGAGAACCACCGGGGAGCTGTTTTTT
TRBJ2-1,NA,TRBV29-1,TRBD2,CSVERDSNEQFF,TGCAGCGTAGAGCGGGATAGCAATGAGCAGTTCTTC
TRBJ2-5,NA,TRBV7-2,NA,CASSLGGGATQYF,TGTGCCAGCAGCTTAGGTGGGGGCGCGACCCAGTACTTC
TRBJ1-1,NA,TRBV10-3,NA,CAISVRGSTEAFF,TGTGCCATCAGTGTGCGGGGATCCACTGAAGCTTTCTTT
TRBJ1-2,NA,TRBV19,NA,CASSIQVGYGYTF,TGTGCCAGTAGTATACAGGTTGGCTATGGCTACACCTTC
TRBJ1-4,NA,TRBV19,NA,CASSIGQINEKLFF,TGTGCCAGTAGTATAGGACAGATTAATGAAAAACTGTTTTTT
TRBJ1-5,once,TRBV27,NA,CASSLRGTEYSNQPQHF,TGTGCCAGCAGTTTAAGGGGGACGGAGTATAGCAATCAGCCCCAGCATTTT
TRBJ1-2,NA,TRBV10-2,NA,CASSESGVDAGYTF,TGCGCCAGCAGTGAGTCGGGAGTAGACGCGGGCTACACCTTC
TRBJ1-2,NA,TRBV5-6,NA,CASSTGPENYGYTF,TGTGCCAGCAGCACTGGACCAGAAAACTATGGCTACACCTTC
TRBJ1-1,NA,TRBV5-4,NA,CASSPRNGLTEAFF,TGTGCCAGCAGTCCAAGGAACGGATTGACTGAAGCTTTCTTT
TRBJ2-1,NA,TRBV6-4,NA,CASSAEVSYNEQFF,TGTGCCAGCAGTGCGGAAGTCTCCTACAATGAGCAGTTCTTC
TRBJ2-3,NA,TRBV27,NA,CASSLSPGSTDTQYF,TGTGCCAGCAGTTTGTCACCCGGAAGCACAGATACGCAGTATTTT
TRBJ2-7,few,TRBV30,NA,CAWSGVGEQYF,TGTGCCTGGAGTGGGGTCGGGGAGCAGTACTTC
TRBJ1-1,once,TRBV10-3,NA,CAIRGVMNTEAFF,TGTGCCATCAGAGGGGTCATGAACACTGAAGCTTTCTTT
TRBJ2-4,NA,TRBV7-9,TRBD1,CASSLGQGLYF,TGTGCCAGCAGCTTAGGACAGGGATTGTACTTC